This T cell receptor (beta chain) was captured in a study of blood T cell repertoires in COVID-19. Study information: T cells, B-cell-depleted T cells, or PBMCs supplied cDNA or gDNA.

Sequenced by immunoSEQ multiplex PCR; TCRdb stores in-frame clones only, minus some. Counted here are tens of thousands of clones, 70% to 90% occurring once; the ten biggest clones make up 15% to 20%. Enrolled during active infection, Seattle patients were then followed longitudinally. Germline CDR1 is MNHEY and CDR2 is SVGAGI. The CDR3 is 14 residues long. With 7 bases removed from V and 1 base from J, the gap between germline ends came to 13 bases. The V gene is TRBV6-5, the J gene TRBJ1-1; tentatively, D is TRBD1 (6 bases). The TCR originated in a man in his forties with COVID-19, enrolled during active disease. Material for sequencing was peripheral blood. CDR3 bases: TGTGCCAGCATCAAGGGGGACGCGAACACTGAAGCTTTCTTT. Residues: CASIKGDANTEAFF.